The clone carrying this T cell receptor (beta chain) was found many times. The antigen remains undetermined. Using a J-beta primer mix together with a sample-barcoded 5' primer, a second PCR was run for roughly 6 to 12 cycles. Each cDNA molecule carried a tag from a template-switch adaptor that contained 12 random nucleotides. TCRdb passed the 5' RACE reads through MiXCR, listing each CDR3 protein once. Of roughly 640,000 distinct CDR3 sequences listed, about 30% are singletons. Healthy Russian Caucasian donors spanned ages roughly 6 to 90 years. Collection of roughly 9.8 milliliters of peripheral blood was performed for each donor. The data were taken from a study of blood T cells in healthy people across ages. Study outcomes and limitations: Diversity was estimated from one million T cells, and these estimates were considered underestimates.

Material for sequencing was blood. This sequence originates from a woman of 80 years or more in good health.

Here the CDR3 reads CASSVSRTSYGYTF. The CDR3 DNA is TGTGCCAGCAGCGTAAGCAGAACAAGCTATGGCTACACCTTC. V usage is TRBV9 and J usage is TRBJ1-2; D is unresolved. Germline values: CDR1 SGDLS, CDR2 YYNGEE. The CDR3 contains 14 residues. V was pared by 1 base and J by 4 bases, with 11 bases between.